This T cell receptor (beta chain) came from a study of spatial heterogeneity in lung cancer. Study-wide results and caveats: Mutation counts in tumors were tracked by counts of expanded intratumoral alpha and beta TCRs.

Time point of the sample: sample taken at primary tumor resection. The donor group consisted of around 66 patients who had untreated, early-stage non-small cell lung cancer. Trimming cost V 4 bases and J 2 bases, with 11 bases left between them. From germline, CDR1 is MDHEN and CDR2 SYDVKM. The CDR3 spans 14 residues. From the 5' RACE reads, TCRdb called clonotypes with MiXCR, one entry per CDR3 protein. In the table there are roughly 10,000 distinct CDR3 sequences, 12% of which are singletons. Concerning this clonotype itself: Its antigen remains unidentified.

Specimen: lung tumor tissue, collected at surgery. The TCR sequence derives from a female donor with early-stage non-small cell lung cancer. The rearrangement uses TRBV28 and TRBJ1-2; the D gene is possibly TRBD1 (6 bases). The CDR3 DNA reads as TGTGCCAGCAGTTGGGGGGCAGGCAACTATGGCTACACCTTC. Its translation is CASSWGAGNYGYTF.